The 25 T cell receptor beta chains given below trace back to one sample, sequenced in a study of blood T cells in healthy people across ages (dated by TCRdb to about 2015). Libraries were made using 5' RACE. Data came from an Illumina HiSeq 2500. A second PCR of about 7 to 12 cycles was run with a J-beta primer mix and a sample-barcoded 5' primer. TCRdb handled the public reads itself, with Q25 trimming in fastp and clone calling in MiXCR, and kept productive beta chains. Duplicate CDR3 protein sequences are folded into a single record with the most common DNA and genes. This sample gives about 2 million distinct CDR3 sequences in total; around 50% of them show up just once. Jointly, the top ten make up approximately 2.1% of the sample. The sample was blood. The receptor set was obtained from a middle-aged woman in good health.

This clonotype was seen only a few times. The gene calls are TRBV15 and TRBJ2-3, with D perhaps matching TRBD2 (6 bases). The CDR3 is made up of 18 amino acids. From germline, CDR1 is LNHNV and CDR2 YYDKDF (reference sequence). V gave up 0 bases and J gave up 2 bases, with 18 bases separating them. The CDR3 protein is CATSRDRRGGVFTDTQYF. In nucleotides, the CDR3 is TGTGCCACCAGCAGAGATCGGAGGGGCGGGGTATTCACAGATACGCAGTATTTT.

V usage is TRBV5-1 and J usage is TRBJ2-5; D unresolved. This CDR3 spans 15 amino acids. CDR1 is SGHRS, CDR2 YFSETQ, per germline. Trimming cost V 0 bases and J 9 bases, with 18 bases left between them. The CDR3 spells CASSLELDPGRSQYF. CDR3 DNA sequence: TGCGCCAGCAGCTTGGAATTGGACCCGGGTAGGTCCCAGTACTTC. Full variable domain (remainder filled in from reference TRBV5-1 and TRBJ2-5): KAGVTQTPRYLIKTRGQQVTLSCSPISGHRSVSWYQQTPGQGLQFLFEYFSETQRNKGNFPGRFSGRQFSNSRSEMNVSTLELGDSALYLCASSLELDPGRSQYFGPGTRLLVL.

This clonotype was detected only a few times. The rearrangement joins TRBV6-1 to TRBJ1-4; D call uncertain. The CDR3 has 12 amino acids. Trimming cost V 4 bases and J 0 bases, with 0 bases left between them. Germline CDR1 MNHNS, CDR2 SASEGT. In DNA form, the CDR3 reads TGTGCCAGCAGTGCAACTAATGAAAAACTGTTTTTT. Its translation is CASSATNEKLFF.

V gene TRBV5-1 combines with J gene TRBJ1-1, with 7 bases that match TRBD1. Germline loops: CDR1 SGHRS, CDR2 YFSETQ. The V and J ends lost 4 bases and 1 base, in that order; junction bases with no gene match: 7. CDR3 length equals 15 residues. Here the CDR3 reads CASSPGGGPNTEAFF. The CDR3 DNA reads TGCGCCAGCAGCCCGGGAGGGGGCCCGAACACTGAAGCTTTCTTT.

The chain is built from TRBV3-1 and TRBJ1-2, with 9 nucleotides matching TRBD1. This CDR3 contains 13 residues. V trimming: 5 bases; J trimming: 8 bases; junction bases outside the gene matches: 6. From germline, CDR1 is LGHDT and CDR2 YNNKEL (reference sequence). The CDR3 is CASSEGTGLGYTF. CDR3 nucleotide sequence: TGTGCCAGCAGCGAAGGGACAGGGCTCGGCTACACCTTC.

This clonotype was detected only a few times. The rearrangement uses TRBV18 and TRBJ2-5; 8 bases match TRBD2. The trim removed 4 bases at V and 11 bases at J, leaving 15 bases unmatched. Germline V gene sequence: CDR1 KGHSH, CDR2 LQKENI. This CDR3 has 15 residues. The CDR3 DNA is TGTGCCAGCTCACTAGGACTGGCGGGGGGCAATGAGCAGTACTTC. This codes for CASSLGLAGGNEQYF.

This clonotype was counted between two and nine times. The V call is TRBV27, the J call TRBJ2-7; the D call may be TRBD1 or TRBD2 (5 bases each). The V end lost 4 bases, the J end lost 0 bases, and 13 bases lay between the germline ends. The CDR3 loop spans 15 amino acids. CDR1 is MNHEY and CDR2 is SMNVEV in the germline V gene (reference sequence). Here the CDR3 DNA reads TGTGCCAGCAGTTGGGGGTTTACCAGCTCCTACGAGCAGTACTTC. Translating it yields CASSWGFTSSYEQYF.

The CDR3 loop is CSVPGTGGSEQYF. DNA of the CDR3: TGCAGCGTCCCCGGGACAGGGGGCTCCGAGCAGTACTTC. V usage is TRBV29-1 and J usage is TRBJ2-5; 12 bases fit TRBD1. The tail of the sequence fits TRBJ2-7 better, so the J call may be wrong. There are 13 residues in the CDR3. Germline values: CDR1 SQVTM, CDR2 ANQGSEA.

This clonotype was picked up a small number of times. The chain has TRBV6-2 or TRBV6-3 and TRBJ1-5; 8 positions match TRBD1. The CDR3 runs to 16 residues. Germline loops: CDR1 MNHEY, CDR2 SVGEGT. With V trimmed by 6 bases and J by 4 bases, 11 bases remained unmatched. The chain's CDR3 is CASRLRTGYSNQPQHF. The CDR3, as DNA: TGTGCCAGCAGACTCCGGACAGGGTATAGTAATCAGCCCCAGCATTTT.

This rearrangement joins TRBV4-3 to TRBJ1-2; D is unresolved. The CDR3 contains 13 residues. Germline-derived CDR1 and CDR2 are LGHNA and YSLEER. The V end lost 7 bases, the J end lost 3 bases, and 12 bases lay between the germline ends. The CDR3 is CASIPLSDYGYTF. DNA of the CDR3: TGCGCCAGCATCCCCCTTAGTGACTATGGCTACACCTTC.

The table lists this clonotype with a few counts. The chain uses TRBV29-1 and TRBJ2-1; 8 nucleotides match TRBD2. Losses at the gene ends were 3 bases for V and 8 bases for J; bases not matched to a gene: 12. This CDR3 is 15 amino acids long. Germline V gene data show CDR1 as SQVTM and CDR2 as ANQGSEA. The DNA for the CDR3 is TGCAGCGTTGATCGGACCGGGGGGGCGGTCTATGAGCAGTTCTTC. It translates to CSVDRTGGAVYEQFF.

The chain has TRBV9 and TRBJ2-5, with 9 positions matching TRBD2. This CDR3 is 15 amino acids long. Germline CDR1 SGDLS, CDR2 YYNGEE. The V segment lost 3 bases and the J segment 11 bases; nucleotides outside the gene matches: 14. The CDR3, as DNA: TGTGCCAGCAGCGAGACTAGCGGAGACAACAATGAGCAGTACTTC. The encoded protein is CASSETSGDNNEQYF.

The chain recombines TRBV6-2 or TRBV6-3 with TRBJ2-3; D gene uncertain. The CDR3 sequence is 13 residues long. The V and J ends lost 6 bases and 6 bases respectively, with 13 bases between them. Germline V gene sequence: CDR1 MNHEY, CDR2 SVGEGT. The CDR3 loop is CASSLREWDTQYF. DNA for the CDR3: TGTGCCAGCAGCCTCCGTGAGTGGGATACGCAGTATTTT.

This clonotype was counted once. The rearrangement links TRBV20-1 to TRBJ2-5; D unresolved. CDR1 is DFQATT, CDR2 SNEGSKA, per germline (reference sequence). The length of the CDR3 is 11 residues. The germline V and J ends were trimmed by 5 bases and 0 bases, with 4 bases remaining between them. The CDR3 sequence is CSAWYQETQYF. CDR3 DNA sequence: TGCAGTGCTTGGTACCAAGAGACCCAGTACTTC.

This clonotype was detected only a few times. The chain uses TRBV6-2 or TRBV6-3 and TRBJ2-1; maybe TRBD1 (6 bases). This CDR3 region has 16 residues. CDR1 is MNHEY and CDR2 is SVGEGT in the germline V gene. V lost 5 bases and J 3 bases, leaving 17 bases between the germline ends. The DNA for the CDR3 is TGTGCCAGCAGTCCCCTACCGACAGGCTACTACAATGAGCAGTTCTTC. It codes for CASSPLPTGYYNEQFF.

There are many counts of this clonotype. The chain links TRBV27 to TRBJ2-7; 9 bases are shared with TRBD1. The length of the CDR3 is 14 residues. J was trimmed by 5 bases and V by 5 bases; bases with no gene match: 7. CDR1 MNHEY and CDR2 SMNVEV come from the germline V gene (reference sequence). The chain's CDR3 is CASSPGTGKHEQYF. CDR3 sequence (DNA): TGTGCCAGCAGTCCGGGGACAGGGAAACACGAGCAGTACTTC.

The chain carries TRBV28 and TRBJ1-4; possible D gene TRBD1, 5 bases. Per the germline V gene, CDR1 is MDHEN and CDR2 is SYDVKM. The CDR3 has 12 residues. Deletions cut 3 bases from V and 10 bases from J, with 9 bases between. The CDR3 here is CASSFMQGKLFF. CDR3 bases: TGTGCCAGCAGTTTTATGCAGGGAAAACTGTTTTTT.

The CDR3 loop reads CASSWVGARGNEKLFF. CDR3 sequence (DNA): TGCGCCAGCAGCTGGGTTGGGGCCAGGGGGAATGAAAAACTGTTTTTT. The V and J genes are TRBV5-1 and TRBJ1-4, with 7 bases that match TRBD1. Looked up from germline, CDR1 is SGHRS and CDR2 is YFSETQ. The CDR3 extends over 16 amino acids. The V and J ends lost 3 bases and 5 bases, in that order; junction bases with no gene match: 10.

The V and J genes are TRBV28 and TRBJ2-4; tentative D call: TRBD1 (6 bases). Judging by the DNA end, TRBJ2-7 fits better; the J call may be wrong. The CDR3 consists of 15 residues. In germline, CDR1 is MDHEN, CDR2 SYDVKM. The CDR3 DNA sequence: TGTGCCAGCAGTCCTAGGACAGCTATAGCCCACGAGCAGTACTTC. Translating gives CASSPRTAIAHEQYF.

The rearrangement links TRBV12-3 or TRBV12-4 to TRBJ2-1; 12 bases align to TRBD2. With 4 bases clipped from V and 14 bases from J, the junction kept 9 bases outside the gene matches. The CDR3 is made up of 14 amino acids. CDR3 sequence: CASSSLTSGGMEFF. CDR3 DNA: TGTGCCAGCAGTTCCCTGACTAGCGGGGGTATGGAGTTCTTC.

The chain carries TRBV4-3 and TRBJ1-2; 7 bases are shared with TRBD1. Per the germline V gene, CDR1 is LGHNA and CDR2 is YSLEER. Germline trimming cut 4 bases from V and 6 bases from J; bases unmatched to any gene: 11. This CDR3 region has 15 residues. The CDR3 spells CASSLQGQGVDGYTF. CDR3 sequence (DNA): TGCGCCAGCAGCCTGCAAGGGCAGGGGGTCGATGGCTACACCTTC.

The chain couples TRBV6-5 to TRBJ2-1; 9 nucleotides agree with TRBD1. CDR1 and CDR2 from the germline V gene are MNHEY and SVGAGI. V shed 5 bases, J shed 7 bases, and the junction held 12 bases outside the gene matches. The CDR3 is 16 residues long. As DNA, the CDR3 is TGTGCCAGCAGTCGTTCTTACAGGGGGCCCCGTAATGAGCAGTTCTTC. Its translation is CASSRSYRGPRNEQFF.

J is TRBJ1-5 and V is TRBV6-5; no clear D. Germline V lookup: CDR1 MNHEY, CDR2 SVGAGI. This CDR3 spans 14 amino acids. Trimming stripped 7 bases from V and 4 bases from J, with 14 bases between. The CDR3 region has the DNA TGTGCCAGCAAACCCACGGGTAGAAATCAGCCCCAGCATTTT. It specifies CASKPTGRNQPQHF.

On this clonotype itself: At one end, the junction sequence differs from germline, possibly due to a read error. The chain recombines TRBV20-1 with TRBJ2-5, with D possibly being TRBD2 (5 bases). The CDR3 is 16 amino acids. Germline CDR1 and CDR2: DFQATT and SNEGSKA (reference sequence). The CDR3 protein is CSARVRKRTDQGTQYF. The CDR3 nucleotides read TGCAGTGCTAGAGTTCGTAAGAGGACTGATCAAGGGACCCAGTACTTC.

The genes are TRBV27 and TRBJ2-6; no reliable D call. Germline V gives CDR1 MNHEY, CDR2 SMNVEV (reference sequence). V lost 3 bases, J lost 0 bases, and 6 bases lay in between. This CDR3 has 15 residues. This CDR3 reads CASSFWNSGANVLTF. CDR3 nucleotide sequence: TGTGCCAGCAGTTTTTGGAACTCTGGGGCCAACGTCCTGACTTTC.